Each of the 30 T cell receptor beta chains below was sequenced from the same sample in a study of OX40 agonist ivuxolimab in advanced cancers. TCRdb keeps only in-frame clones here, not all; method: immunoSEQ multiplex PCR. The sample holds about 150,000 clones, roughly 94% seen once. Specimen: CD4+ or CD8+ T cells sorted from blood, collected in a trial of the OX40 agonist ivuxolimab. The receptors were sampled from an adult with an advanced solid tumor such as melanoma, head and neck, liver or kidney cancer.

The rearrangement joins TRBV4-3 to TRBJ2-3, with 8 nucleotides matching TRBD2. Looked up from germline, CDR1 is LGHNA and CDR2 is YSLEER. CDR3 size: 18 residues. J lost 2 bases, V lost 2 bases, and 12 bases had no gene match. The CDR3 loop is CASSQLPPGLVFTDTQYF. The CDR3 DNA follows: TGCGCCAGCAGCCAATTACCTCCGGGACTAGTTTTCACAGATACGCAGTATTTT.

CDR3 loop: CASSSAPEYQPQHF. The CDR3 region has the DNA TGTGCCAGCAGTTCCGCCCCCGAGTATCAGCCCCAGCATTTT. The chain carries TRBV27 and TRBJ1-5; D gene uncertain. V shed 4 bases and J shed 5 bases, with 12 bases lying between them. The CDR3 loop spans 14 amino acids. Germline CDR1 reads MNHEY; CDR2 reads SMNVEV (reference sequence).

The J gene is TRBJ2-5, the V gene TRBV6-6; tentatively, D is TRBD2 (6 bases). Trimming took off 3 bases at V and 5 bases at J, with 16 bases between the two ends. This CDR3 is 15 amino acids long. In germline, CDR1 is MNHNY, CDR2 SVGAGI (reference sequence). CDR3 amino acids: CASSYGGAAGETQYF. The CDR3 region has the DNA TGTGCCAGCAGTTATGGCGGGGCCGCCGGTGAGACCCAGTACTTC.

This clone was picked up a small number of times. V usage is TRBV5-1 and J usage is TRBJ1-2; D unresolved. There are 13 residues in the CDR3. The ends were cut back, 3 bases at V and 4 bases at J, with 10 bases in the middle. Germline CDR1 SGHRS, CDR2 YFSETQ. The chain's CDR3 is CASSSTVGYGYTF. CDR3 DNA sequence: TGCGCCAGCAGCTCCACAGTAGGCTATGGCTACACCTTC. Supplemented by reference TRBV5-1 and TRBJ1-2, the full variable domain reads KAGVTQTPRYLIKTRGQQVTLSCSPISGHRSVSWYQQTPGQGLQFLFEYFSETQRNKGNFPGRFSGRQFSNSRSEMNVSTLELGDSALYLCASSSTVGYGYTFGSGTRLTVV.

The chain recombines TRBV6-5 with TRBJ2-7; 7 bases line up with TRBD1. CDR1 is MNHEY and CDR2 is SVGAGI in the germline V gene. The CDR3 runs to 14 residues. V was pared by 2 bases and J by 0 bases, with 1 base of the junction left unmatched. Here the CDR3 reads CASSYRDSSYEQYF. The CDR3, as DNA: TGTGCCAGCAGTTACAGGGACAGCTCCTACGAGCAGTACTTC.

This clone appeared once. The chain uses TRBV6-5 and TRBJ2-7; possible D gene TRBD1, 6 bases. In germline, CDR1 is MNHEY, CDR2 SVGAGI. The CDR3 loop spans 15 amino acids. The V gene lost 7 bases and the J gene lost 0 bases, with 16 bases spanning the gap. Here the CDR3 reads CASTKTGTSSYEQYF. The DNA of the CDR3 is TGTGCCAGCACCAAAACCGGGACAAGCTCCTACGAGCAGTACTTC.

The genes are TRBV28 and TRBJ2-7, with a possible D match to TRBD1 (6 bases). Germline V gene lookup returns CDR1 MDHEN and CDR2 SYDVKM. CDR3 length: 12 amino acids. The V and J ends lost 5 bases and 8 bases respectively, with 13 bases between them. The CDR3 region is CASSPGQYQQYF. The CDR3 DNA is TGTGCCAGCAGTCCAGGACAGTATCAGCAGTACTTC. The variable domain in full, with the rest retrieved from reference TRBV28 and TRBJ2-7, is DVKVTQSSRYLVKRTGEKVFLECVQDMDHENMFWYRQDPGLGLRLIYFSYDVKMKEKGDIPEGYSVSREKKERFSLILESASTNQTSMYLCASSPGQYQQYFGPGTRLTVT.

This sequence joins TRBV7-8 and TRBJ1-5; D might be TRBD1 (6 bases). The length of the CDR3 is 17 residues. V was cut by 3 bases and J by 0 bases, with 15 bases left in between. Germline CDR1 and CDR2: SGHVS and FQNEAQ. DNA of the CDR3: TGTGCCAGCAGCTTTAGCCAGGGGCGGTATAGCAATCAGCCCCAGCATTTT. Its protein product is CASSFSQGRYSNQPQHF.

V gene TRBV7-9 combines with J gene TRBJ2-3; D not certain. The germline V gene encodes CDR1 SEHNR and CDR2 FQNEAQ (reference sequence). The CDR3 runs 13 residues. Trimming took off 8 bases at V and 4 bases at J, with 13 bases between the two ends. Written as DNA, the CDR3 is TGTGCCAGCTTACCCTCTGGGGCAGATACGCAGTATTTT. This gives the protein CASLPSGADTQYF. Full variable domain (remainder filled in from reference TRBV7-9 and TRBJ2-3): DTGVSQNPRHKITKRGQNVTFRCDPISEHNRLYWYRQTLGQGPEFLTYFQNEAQLEKSRLLSDRFSAERPKGSFSTLEIQRTEQGDSAMYLCASLPSGADTQYFGPGTRLTVL.

The chain links TRBV5-6 to TRBJ1-1; TRBD1 might be the D (5 bases). Trimming cost V 3 bases and J 3 bases, with 15 bases left between them. CDR3 length equals 15 residues. In germline, CDR1 is SGHDT, CDR2 YYEEEE. The CDR3 DNA is TGTGCCAGCAGCTCTCGGGGGGAATGGTACACTGAAGCTTTCTTT. Protein: CASSSRGEWYTEAFF.

J is TRBJ2-3 and V is TRBV7-9; a possible D gene is TRBD2 (5 bases). Germline-derived CDR1 and CDR2 are SEHNR and FQNEAQ (reference sequence). Deletions cut 3 bases from V and 0 bases from J, with 10 bases between. CDR3 length: 15 residues. CDR3 nucleotides: TGTGCCAGCAGCTTGGACTTGGGGAGCACAGATACGCAGTATTTT. As protein: CASSLDLGSTDTQYF.

The rearrangement links TRBV6-5 to TRBJ2-2; the D gene is possibly TRBD1 (5 bases). V lost 0 bases and J lost 1, with 6 bases in between. Germline CDR1 and CDR2: MNHEY and SVGAGI. The CDR3 length is 15 residues. The CDR3 loop reads CASSYSGQNTGELFF. In DNA, the CDR3 is TGTGCCAGCAGTTACTCCGGACAGAACACCGGGGAGCTGTTTTTT.

The chain is built from TRBV5-6 and TRBJ2-1; 13 bases are shared with TRBD2. CDR1 and CDR2 from the germline V gene are SGHDT and YYEEEE. J was trimmed by 1 base and V by 4 bases; bases with no gene match: 8. The CDR3 has 18 amino acids. The CDR3 coding sequence is TGTGCCAGCAGCCCGGGACTAGCGGGGAGGGAGTCCTACAATGAGCAGTTCTTC. Encoded protein: CASSPGLAGRESYNEQFF.

The rearrangement links TRBV11-1 to TRBJ2-1; the match to TRBD2 covers 11 bases. The germline V gene has CDR1 SGHAT and CDR2 FQDESV (reference sequence). The junction had 2 bases not matched to a gene; V was cut back by 5 bases and J by 2 bases. The CDR3 is 15 amino acids. The CDR3 reads CASSLSGRAYNEQFF. The CDR3 bases are TGTGCCAGCAGCCTTAGCGGGAGGGCCTACAATGAGCAGTTCTTC. Based on the CDR3 plus reference TRBV11-1 and TRBJ2-1, the full variable domain is EAEVAQSPRYKITEKSQAVAFWCDPISGHATLYWYRQILGQGPELLVQFQDESVVDDSQLPKDRFSAERLKGVDSTLKIQPAELGDSAMYLCASSLSGRAYNEQFFGPGTRLTVL.

J is TRBJ2-7 and V is TRBV6-5; possibly TRBD1 or TRBD2 for D (5 bases each). Trimming pared 0 bases from V and 4 bases from J, leaving 13 bases between. The germline CDR1 and CDR2 sequences are MNHEY and SVGAGI. CDR3 length equals 15 residues. This chain's CDR3 is CASSYSRDGRYEQYF. Here the CDR3 DNA reads TGTGCCAGCAGTTACTCCCGGGACGGACGGTACGAGCAGTACTTC.

The chain recombines TRBV18 with TRBJ2-1, with a weak D call TRBD1 (5 bases). Trimming left V 3 bases short and J 4 bases short, with 10 bases between. This CDR3 is 14 amino acids long. Germline V CDR1 and CDR2: KGHSH, LQKENI. CDR3 residues: CASSPRQLYNEQFF. CDR3 DNA: TGTGCCAGCTCACCGAGACAGCTATACAATGAGCAGTTCTTC.

The chain combines TRBV27 with TRBJ2-7; 10 bases map to TRBD2. CDR1 is MNHEY and CDR2 is SMNVEV in the germline V gene (reference sequence). The CDR3 extends over 13 amino acids. With V trimmed by 6 bases and J by 4 bases, 3 bases remained unmatched. CDR3 bases: TGTGCCAGCAGGGGGACTAGCGCGTACGAGCAGTACTTC. It yields the protein CASRGTSAYEQYF.

This sequence joins TRBV27 and TRBJ1-1; D is uncertain. Germline lookup yields CDR1 MNHEY and CDR2 SMNVEV (reference sequence). The CDR3 is 13 amino acids. V was cut by 3 bases and J by 1 base, with 6 bases left in between. The CDR3 here is CASSFARNTEAFF. The CDR3 nucleotides are TGTGCCAGCAGTTTCGCGAGGAACACTGAAGCTTTCTTT.

Regarding this clone: Other DNA sequences in this sample translate to the same CDR3. This sequence joins TRBV5-1 and TRBJ2-3; TRBD2 agrees at 9 bases. The germline CDR1 and CDR2 sequences are SGHRS and YFSETQ. V shed 7 bases, J shed 2 bases, and the junction held 5 bases outside the gene matches. CDR3 length equals 14 residues. The CDR3 here is CASRRGGPTDTQYF. The DNA for the CDR3 is TGCGCCAGCCGGCGGGGGGGCCCCACAGATACGCAGTATTTT.

The chain couples TRBV6-6 to TRBJ2-7; 7 bases agree with TRBD2. V lost 7 bases, J lost 7 bases, and 19 bases stayed unmatched. Germline values: CDR1 MNHNY, CDR2 SVGAGI (reference sequence). CDR3 length: 16 residues. The CDR3 nucleotides are TGTGCCAGCACCGGGGGAGCGGGAAACCTGGTGGGGGAGCAGTACTTC. Its translation: CASTGGAGNLVGEQYF.

The rearrangement links TRBV6-1 to TRBJ2-7, with TRBD1 matching over 8 bases. The germline V gene encodes CDR1 MNHNS and CDR2 SASEGT. The trim removed 2 bases at V and 11 bases at J, leaving 11 bases unmatched. The CDR3 length is 14 residues. CDR3 nucleotides: TGTGCCAGCAGTGAAAGGGGGACAGGCCGGTCAAAGTACTTC. Protein: CASSERGTGRSKYF.

This sequence joins TRBV18 and TRBJ1-3; D unclear. This CDR3 comprises 16 residues. The germline V gene encodes CDR1 KGHSH and CDR2 LQKENI. Trimming cost V 2 bases and J 0 bases, with 11 bases left between them. CDR3 amino acids: CASSPSNGPSGNTIYF. The CDR3 DNA reads as TGTGCCAGCTCACCAAGCAACGGCCCCTCTGGAAACACCATATATTTT. Together with reference TRBV18 and TRBJ1-3, the CDR3 gives the full variable domain: NAGVMQNPRHLVRRRGQEARLRCSPMKGHSHVYWYRQLPEEGLKFMVYLQKENIIDESGMPKERFSAEFPKEGPSILRIQQVVRGDSAAYFCASSPSNGPSGNTIYFGEGSWLTVV.

J is TRBJ2-5 and V is TRBV10-3; TRBD2 aligns across 11 bases. The CDR3 length is 14 residues. J gave up 4 bases and V 5 bases, and 3 bases lay outside the gene matches. The germline V gene has CDR1 ENHRY and CDR2 SYGVKD. CDR3 nucleotides: TGTGCCATCAGTAGCACTAGCGGGAGAGAGACCCAGTACTTC. Its translation is CAISSTSGRETQYF.

V is TRBV4-3 and J is TRBJ2-1, with TRBD2 matching 12 bases. CDR3 length equals 15 residues. The V gene's germline CDR1 is LGHNA and CDR2 YSLEER. Trimming cost V 4 bases and J 9 bases; bases outside gene matches: 7. The CDR3 sequence: CASSPGLAGYVEQFF. In nucleotides, the CDR3 is TGCGCCAGCAGCCCTGGACTAGCGGGGTATGTTGAGCAGTTCTTC.

The rearrangement links TRBV30 to TRBJ1-3; D not resolved. Deletions cut 0 bases from V and 0 bases from J, with 9 bases between. The germline V gene has CDR1 GTSNPN and CDR2 SVGIG (reference sequence). The CDR3 is 15 residues long. CDR3 protein: CAWSVGPSSGNTIYF. The CDR3 bases are TGTGCCTGGAGTGTAGGCCCCAGCTCTGGAAACACCATATATTTT.

V gene TRBV18 combines with J gene TRBJ1-5, with D unresolved. The CDR3 covers 14 residues. The V gene lost 3 bases and the J gene lost 7 bases, with 13 bases spanning the gap. Germline CDR1 and CDR2: KGHSH and LQKENI. The CDR3 region has the DNA TGTGCCAGCTCACCCGGAGGCGGCCACCAGCCCCAGCATTTT. Its protein product is CASSPGGGHQPQHF.

The chain has TRBV28 and TRBJ2-7; the D gene is possibly TRBD2 (6 bases). Trimming stripped 7 bases from V and 2 bases from J, with 12 bases between. The CDR3 is made up of 13 amino acids. CDR1 is MDHEN, CDR2 SYDVKM, per germline. The CDR3 nucleotides are TGTGCCAGCACCCCATCGGGGGCCTACGAGCAGTACTTC. This encodes CASTPSGAYEQYF.

The V gene is TRBV7-9, the J gene TRBJ2-7, with 7 bases identical to TRBD2. Germline CDR1 is SEHNR and CDR2 is FQNEAQ (reference sequence). CDR3 length: 15 residues. Trimming at V came to 5 bases and at J to 1 base, leaving 8 bases not matched to a gene. CDR3 sequence (DNA): TGTGCCAGCAGCCCCGGGACTACTATGTCCTACGAGCAGTACTTC. Its protein is CASSPGTTMSYEQYF. The entire variable domain, with the rest obtained from reference TRBV7-9 and TRBJ2-7, is as follows: DTGVSQNPRHKITKRGQNVTFRCDPISEHNRLYWYRQTLGQGPEFLTYFQNEAQLEKSRLLSDRFSAERPKGSFSTLEIQRTEQGDSAMYLCASSPGTTMSYEQYFGPGTRLTVT.

The CDR3 region has the DNA TGTGCCAGCAGCGTAGAAGGGGGGGAGACCCAGTACTTC. It encodes CASSVEGGETQYF. The chain joins TRBV9 to TRBJ2-5; tentatively, D is TRBD1 or TRBD2 (6 bases each). Germline CDR1 reads SGDLS; CDR2 reads YYNGEE. The V end lost 0 bases, the J end lost 5 bases, and 8 bases lay between the germline ends. The CDR3 consists of 13 residues.

The V and J genes are TRBV4-2 and TRBJ1-6; D is ambiguous. Germline V gene data show CDR1 as LGHNA and CDR2 as YNFKEQ. This CDR3 comprises 17 residues. The germline V and J ends were trimmed by 1 base and 0 bases, with 10 bases remaining between them. CDR3 amino acids: CASSQGTESSYNSPLHF. In nucleotides, the CDR3 is TGTGCCAGCAGCCAAGGTACGGAGAGCTCCTATAATTCACCCCTCCACTTT.